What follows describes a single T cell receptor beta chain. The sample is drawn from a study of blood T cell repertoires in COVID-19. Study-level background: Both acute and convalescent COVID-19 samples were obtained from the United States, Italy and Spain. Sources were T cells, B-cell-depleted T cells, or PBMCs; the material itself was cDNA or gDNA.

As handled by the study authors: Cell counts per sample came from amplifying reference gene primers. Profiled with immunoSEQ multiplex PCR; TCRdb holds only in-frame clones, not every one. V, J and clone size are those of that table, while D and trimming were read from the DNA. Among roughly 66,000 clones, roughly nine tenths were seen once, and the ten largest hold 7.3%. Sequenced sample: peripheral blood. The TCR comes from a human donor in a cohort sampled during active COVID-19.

The chain's CDR3 is CASRKEATNEKLFF. DNA for the CDR3: TGTGCCAGCCGCAAGGAGGCAACTAATGAAAAACTGTTTTTT. This chain connects TRBV2 to TRBJ1-4; D gene uncertain. Between the trimmed V and J ends, which lost 8 bases and 0 bases, there was a span of 10 bases. This CDR3 region has 14 residues. Germline assignment: CDR1 SNHLY and CDR2 FYNNEI. The full variable domain, its missing parts supplied by reference TRBV2 and TRBJ1-4, is EPEVTQTPSHQVTQMGQEVILRCVPISNHLYFYWYRQILGQKVEFLVSFYNNEISEKSEIFDDQFSVERPDGSNFTLKIRSTKLEDSAMYFCASRKEATNEKLFFGSGTQLSVL.